The subject of this entry is one TCR beta chain. The data derive from a study of T cell repertoires in cytomegalovirus infection. V was shortened by 8 bases and J by 5 bases, with 15 bases between the two germline ends. Germline CDR1 and CDR2: SEHNR and FQNEAQ (reference sequence). The CDR3 is made up of 13 amino acids. TCRdb analysed the reads with MiXCR anew, one entry per CDR3 protein. The repertoire includes some 180,000 distinct CDR3 sequences, about a sixth of them detected once, and around 25% sits in the top ten. The chain uses TRBV7-9 and TRBJ2-5; D is unresolved. The source is a human donor in good health (CMV status not recorded). Some clones in this sample may be carry-over from other donors' samples. Specimen: CD8+ T cells from PBMCs. CDR3 sequence: CASVPVVRETQYF. CDR3 sequence (DNA): TGTGCCAGCGTACCGGTGGTGAGGGAGACCCAGTACTTC.